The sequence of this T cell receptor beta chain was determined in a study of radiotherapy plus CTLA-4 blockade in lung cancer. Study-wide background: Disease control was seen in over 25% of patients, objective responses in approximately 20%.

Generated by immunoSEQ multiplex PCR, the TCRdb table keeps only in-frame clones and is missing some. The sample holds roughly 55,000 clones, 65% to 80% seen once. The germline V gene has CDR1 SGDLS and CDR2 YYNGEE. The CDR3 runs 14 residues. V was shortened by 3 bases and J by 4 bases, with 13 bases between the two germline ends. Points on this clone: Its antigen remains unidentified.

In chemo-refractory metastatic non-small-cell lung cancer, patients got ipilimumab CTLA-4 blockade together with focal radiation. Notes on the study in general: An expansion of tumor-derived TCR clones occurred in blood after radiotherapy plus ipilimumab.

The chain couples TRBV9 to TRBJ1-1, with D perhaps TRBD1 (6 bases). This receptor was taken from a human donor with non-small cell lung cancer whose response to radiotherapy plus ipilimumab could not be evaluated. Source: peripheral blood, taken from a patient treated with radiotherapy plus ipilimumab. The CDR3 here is CASSASDSFTEAFF. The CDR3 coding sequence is TGTGCCAGCAGCGCCTCGGACAGTTTCACTGAAGCTTTCTTT.